This T cell receptor beta chain was observed in a study of control samples from healthy donors and cancer patients (dated by TCRdb to between 2020 and 2021). On this clone: No cognate antigen has been identified for it. No much larger clone is present one base from it, and per-base qualities are unavailable.

Preparation of the library involved the immunoSEQ multiplex PCR assay. The clones in this table, taken by TCRdb from immuneACCESS, are in-frame only. Not every clone is retained; where verified, under half of the shortfall comes from an unresolved V gene, and the cause of the rest is unknown. The sample table contains approximately 83,000 clones; only one count was recorded for 85% to 95% of them. The ten top clones hold roughly 1.5% of the sample. V drops 1 base and J drops 1 base, leaving 10 bases in between. The germline V gene gives CDR1 as MGHDK and CDR2 as SYGVNS. The CDR3 has 15 amino acids, counting the end cysteine and phenylalanine. Only CDR3 DNA remains: 45 bases, in frame from the first base.

Rearrangement joined TRBV25-1 to TRBJ1-1; TRBD1 is a weak D gene call, 5 bases matching. The sequence came from a woman aged 25 to 39 in good health. Source material: blood. The nucleotide sequence reads TGTGCCAGCAGTGAATTGCGGGGGTCGAACACTGAAGCTTTCTTT. Its translation reads: CASSELRGSNTEAFF. With all but the CDR3 taken from the reference TRBV25-1 and TRBJ1-1 genes, the full variable domain is: EADIYQTPRYLVIGTGKKITLECSQTMGHDKMYWYQQDPGMELHLIHYSYGVNSTEKGDLSSESTVSRIRTEHFPLTLESARPSHTSQYLCASSELRGSNTEAFFGQGTRLTVV.